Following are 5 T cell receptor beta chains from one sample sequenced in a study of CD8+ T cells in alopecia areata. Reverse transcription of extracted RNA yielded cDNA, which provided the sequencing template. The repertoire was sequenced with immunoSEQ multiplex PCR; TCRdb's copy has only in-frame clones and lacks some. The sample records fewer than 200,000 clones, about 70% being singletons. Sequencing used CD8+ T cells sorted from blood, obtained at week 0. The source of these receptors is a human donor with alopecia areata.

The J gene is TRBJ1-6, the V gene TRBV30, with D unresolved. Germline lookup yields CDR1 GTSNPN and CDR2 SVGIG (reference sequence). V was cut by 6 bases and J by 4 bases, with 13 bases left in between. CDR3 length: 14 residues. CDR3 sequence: CACHYASYNSPLHF. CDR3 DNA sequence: TGTGCCTGTCACTACGCAAGTTATAATTCACCCCTCCACTTT.

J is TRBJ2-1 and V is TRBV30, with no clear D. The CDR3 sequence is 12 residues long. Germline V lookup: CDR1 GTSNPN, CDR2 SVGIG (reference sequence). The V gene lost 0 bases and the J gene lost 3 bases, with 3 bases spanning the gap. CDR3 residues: CAWSVLYNEQFF. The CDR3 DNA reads TGTGCCTGGAGTGTACTCTACAATGAGCAGTTCTTC.

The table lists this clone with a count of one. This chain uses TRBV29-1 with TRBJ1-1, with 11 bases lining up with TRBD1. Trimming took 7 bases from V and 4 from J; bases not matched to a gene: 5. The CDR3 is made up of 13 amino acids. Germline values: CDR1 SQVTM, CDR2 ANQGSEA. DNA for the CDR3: TGCAGCGACCGGACAGGGGGCGTCACTGAAGCTTTCTTT. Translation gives CSDRTGGVTEAFF.

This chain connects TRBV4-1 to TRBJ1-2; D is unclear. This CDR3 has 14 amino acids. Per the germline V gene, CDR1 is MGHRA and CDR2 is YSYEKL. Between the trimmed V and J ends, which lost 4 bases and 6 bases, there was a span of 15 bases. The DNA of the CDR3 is TGCGCCAGCAGCCTCAGACTAGGCCGGGATGGCTACACCTTC. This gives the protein CASSLRLGRDGYTF.

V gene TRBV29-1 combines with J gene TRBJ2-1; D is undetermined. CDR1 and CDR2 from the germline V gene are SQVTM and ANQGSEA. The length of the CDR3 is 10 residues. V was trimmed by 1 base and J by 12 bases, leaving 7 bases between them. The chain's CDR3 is CSVEVHGQFF. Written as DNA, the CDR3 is TGCAGCGTTGAAGTCCATGGGCAGTTCTTC.